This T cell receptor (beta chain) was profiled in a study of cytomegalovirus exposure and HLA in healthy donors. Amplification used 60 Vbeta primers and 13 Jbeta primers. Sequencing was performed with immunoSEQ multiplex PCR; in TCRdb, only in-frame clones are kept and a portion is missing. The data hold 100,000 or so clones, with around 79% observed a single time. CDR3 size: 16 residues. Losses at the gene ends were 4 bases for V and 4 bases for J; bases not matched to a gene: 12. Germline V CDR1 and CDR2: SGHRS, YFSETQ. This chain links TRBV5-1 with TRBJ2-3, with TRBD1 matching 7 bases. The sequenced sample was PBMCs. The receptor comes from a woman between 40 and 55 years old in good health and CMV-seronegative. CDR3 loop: CASSPGTAEKPDTQYF. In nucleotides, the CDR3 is TGCGCCAGCAGCCCCGGGACAGCGGAGAAACCAGATACGCAGTATTTT.